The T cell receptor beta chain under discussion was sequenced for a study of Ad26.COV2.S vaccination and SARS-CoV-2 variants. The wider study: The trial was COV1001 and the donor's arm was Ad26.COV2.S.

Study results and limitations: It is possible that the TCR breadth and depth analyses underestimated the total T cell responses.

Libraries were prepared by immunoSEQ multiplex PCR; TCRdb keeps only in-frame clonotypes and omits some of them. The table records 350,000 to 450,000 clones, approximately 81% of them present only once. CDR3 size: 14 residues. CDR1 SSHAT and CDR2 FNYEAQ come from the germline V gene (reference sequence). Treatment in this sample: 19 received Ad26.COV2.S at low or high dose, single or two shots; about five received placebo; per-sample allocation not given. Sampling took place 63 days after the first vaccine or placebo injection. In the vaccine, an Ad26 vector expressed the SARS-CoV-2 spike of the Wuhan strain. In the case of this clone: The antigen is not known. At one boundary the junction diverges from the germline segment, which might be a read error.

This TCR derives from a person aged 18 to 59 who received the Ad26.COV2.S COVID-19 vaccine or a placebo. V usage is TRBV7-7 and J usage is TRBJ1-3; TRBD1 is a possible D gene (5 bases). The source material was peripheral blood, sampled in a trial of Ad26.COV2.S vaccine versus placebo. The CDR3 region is CASSLAGLVNTIYF. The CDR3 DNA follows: TGTGCTAGCAGCTTAGCAGGGTTGGTAAACACCATATATTTT.